This TCR beta chain is drawn from a study of blood T cell repertoires in COVID-19. In the study overall: Whether acute or convalescent, the COVID-19 samples came from the United States, Italy and Spain. Sources were T cells, B-cell-depleted T cells, or PBMCs; the material itself was cDNA or gDNA.

In germline, CDR1 is SEHNR, CDR2 FQNEAQ (reference sequence). The V end was cut by 1 base, the J end by 5 bases, with 11 bases between. The CDR3 sequence is 15 residues long. Study processing details: The assay estimated nucleated cells by amplifying reference gene primers. The repertoire was sequenced with immunoSEQ multiplex PCR; TCRdb's copy has only in-frame clones and lacks some. For V, J and clone size, that table is used; D and trimming come from the DNA. Of 180,000 or so clones listed, more than 75% were seen once; the top ten hold roughly 8.7%. This clonotype was sampled from a woman between 50 and 59 years old with active or convalescent COVID-19. The gene calls are TRBV7-9 and TRBJ1-4; D gene ambiguous. Sample: peripheral blood. The CDR3 coding sequence is TGTGCCAGCAGCTTAGATGGGCTGAAGAATGAAAAACTGTTTTTT. Translated: CASSLDGLKNEKLFF. Supplemented by reference TRBV7-9 and TRBJ1-4, the full variable domain reads DTGVSQNPRHKITKRGQNVTFRCDPISEHNRLYWYRQTLGQGPEFLTYFQNEAQLEKSRLLSDRFSAERPKGSFSTLEIQRTEQGDSAMYLCASSLDGLKNEKLFFGSGTQLSVL.